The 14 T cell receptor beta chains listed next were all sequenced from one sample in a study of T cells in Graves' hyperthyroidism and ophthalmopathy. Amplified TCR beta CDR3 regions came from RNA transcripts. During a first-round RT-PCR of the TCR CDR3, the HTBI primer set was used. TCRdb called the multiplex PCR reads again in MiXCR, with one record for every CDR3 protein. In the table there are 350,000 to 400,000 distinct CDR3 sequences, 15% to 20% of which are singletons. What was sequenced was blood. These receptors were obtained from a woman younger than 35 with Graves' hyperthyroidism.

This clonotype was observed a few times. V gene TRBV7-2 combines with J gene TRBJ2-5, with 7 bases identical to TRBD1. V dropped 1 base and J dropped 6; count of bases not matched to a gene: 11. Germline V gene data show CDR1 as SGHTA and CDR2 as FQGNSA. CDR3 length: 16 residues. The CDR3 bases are TGTGCCAGCAGCTTAGATGTGTGGGAGAGGGGGCAGACCCAGTACTTC. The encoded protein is CASSLDVWERGQTQYF.

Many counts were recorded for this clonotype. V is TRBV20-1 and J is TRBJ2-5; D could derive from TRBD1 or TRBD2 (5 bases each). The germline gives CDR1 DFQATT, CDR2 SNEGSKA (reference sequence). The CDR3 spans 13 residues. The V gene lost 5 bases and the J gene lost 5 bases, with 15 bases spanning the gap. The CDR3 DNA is TGCAGTGCTTACGACAGCGGAGGCGAGACCCAGTACTTC. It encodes CSAYDSGGETQYF.

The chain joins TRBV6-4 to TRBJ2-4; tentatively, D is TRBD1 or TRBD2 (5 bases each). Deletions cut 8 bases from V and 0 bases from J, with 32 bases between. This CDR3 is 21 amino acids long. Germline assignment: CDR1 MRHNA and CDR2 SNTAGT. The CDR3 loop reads CASPGRCCSALRGLAKNIQYF. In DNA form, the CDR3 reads TGTGCCAGCCCAGGACGTTGTTGTTCGGCCCTGAGGGGCTTAGCCAAAAACATTCAGTACTTC.

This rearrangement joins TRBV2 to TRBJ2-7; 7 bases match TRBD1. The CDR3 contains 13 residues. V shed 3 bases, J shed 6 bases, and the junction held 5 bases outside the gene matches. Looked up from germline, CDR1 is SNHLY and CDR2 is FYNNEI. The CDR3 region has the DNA TGTGCCAGCAGTGACAGGGGGTCGATCGAGCAGTACTTC. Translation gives CASSDRGSIEQYF.

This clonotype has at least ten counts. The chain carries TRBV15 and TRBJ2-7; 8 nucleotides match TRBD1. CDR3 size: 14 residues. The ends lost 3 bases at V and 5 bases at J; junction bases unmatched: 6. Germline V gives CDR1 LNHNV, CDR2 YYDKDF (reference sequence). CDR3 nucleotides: TGTGCCACCAGCAGCAGACAGGGGATCAACGAGCAGTACTTC. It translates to CATSSRQGINEQYF.

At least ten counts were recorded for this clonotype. CDR3 nucleotides: TGCAGTGCTACTGCACAGGGGGTGATATACGAGCAGTACTTC. It translates to CSATAQGVIYEQYF. The chain carries TRBV20-1 and TRBJ2-7; 8 bases agree with TRBD1. Germline V lookup: CDR1 DFQATT, CDR2 SNEGSKA (reference sequence). CDR3 length: 14 amino acids. The J segment lost 4 bases and the V segment lost 4 bases, leaving 9 bases of the junction unmatched.

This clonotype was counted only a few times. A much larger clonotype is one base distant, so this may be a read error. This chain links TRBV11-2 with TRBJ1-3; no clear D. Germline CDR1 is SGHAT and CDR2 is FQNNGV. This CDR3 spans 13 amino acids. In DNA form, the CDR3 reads TGTGCCTGCAGCTTAGCCTCTGGAAACACCATATATTTT. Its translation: CACSLASGNTIYF.

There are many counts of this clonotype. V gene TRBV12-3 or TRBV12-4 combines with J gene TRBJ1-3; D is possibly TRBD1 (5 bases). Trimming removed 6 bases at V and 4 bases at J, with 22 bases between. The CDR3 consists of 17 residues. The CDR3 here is CASRLRLGEGIGNTIYF. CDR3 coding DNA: TGTGCCAGCAGACTTAGGTTAGGGGAAGGCATCGGAAACACCATATATTTT.

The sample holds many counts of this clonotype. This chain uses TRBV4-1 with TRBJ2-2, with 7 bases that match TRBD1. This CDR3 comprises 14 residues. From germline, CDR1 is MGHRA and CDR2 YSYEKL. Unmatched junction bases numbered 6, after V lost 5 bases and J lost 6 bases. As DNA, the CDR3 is TGCGCCAGCAGCTACCGGACAGGTTCCGGGGAGCTGTTTTTT. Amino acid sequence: CASSYRTGSGELFF.

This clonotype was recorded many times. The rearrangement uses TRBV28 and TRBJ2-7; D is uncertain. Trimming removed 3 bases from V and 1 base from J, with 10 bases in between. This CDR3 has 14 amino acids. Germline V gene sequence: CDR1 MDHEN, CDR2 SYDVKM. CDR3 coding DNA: TGTGCCAGCAGTTTTCAAGCCGGGTCCTACGAGCAGTACTTC. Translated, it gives CASSFQAGSYEQYF.

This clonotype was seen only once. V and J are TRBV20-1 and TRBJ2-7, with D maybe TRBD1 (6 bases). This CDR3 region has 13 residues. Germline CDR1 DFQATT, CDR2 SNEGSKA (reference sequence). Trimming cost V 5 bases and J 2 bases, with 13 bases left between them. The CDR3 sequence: CSASTDSAYEQYF. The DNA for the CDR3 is TGCAGTGCTTCTACGGACAGCGCCTACGAGCAGTACTTC.

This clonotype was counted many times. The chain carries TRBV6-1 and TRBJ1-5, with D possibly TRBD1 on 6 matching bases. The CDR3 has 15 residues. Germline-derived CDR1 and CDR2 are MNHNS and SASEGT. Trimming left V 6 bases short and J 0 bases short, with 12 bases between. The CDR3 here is CASRDKQGSNQPQHF. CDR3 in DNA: TGTGCCAGCAGAGACAAACAGGGTAGCAATCAGCCCCAGCATTTT.

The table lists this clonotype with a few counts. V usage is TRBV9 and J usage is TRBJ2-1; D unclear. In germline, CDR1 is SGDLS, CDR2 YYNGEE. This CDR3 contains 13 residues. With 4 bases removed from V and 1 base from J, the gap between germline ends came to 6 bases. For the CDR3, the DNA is TGTGCCAGCAGCACCCCGTCCTACAATGAGCAGTTCTTC. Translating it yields CASSTPSYNEQFF.

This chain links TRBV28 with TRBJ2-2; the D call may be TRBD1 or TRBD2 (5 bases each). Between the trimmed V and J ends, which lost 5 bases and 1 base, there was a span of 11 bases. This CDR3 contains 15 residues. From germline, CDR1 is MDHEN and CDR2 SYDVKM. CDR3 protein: CASSRDLLNTGELFF. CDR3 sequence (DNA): TGTGCCAGCAGTCGGGACCTCCTGAACACCGGGGAGCTGTTTTTT.